The source of this T cell receptor (beta chain) is a study of T cell responses to AZD1222 COVID-19 vaccine. General study points: A mostly white British donor set with more females was recruited, and clonal diversity was possibly underestimated. The breadth and depth of Spike-specific TCRs increased once two AZD1222 doses had been given.

Turning to this clone: Its cognate antigen is unknown.

Assay used: immunoSEQ multiplex PCR; TCRdb lists only in-frame clones, some missing. The sample lists 120,000 to 150,000 clones, approximately 78% occurring once. The CDR3 is 17 amino acids. From germline, CDR1 is SGDLS and CDR2 YYNGEE. V lost 3 bases to trimming and J lost 7 bases; unmatched junction nucleotides: 15. The chain uses TRBV9 and TRBJ2-7, with 11 bases lining up with TRBD1. This sample comprised peripheral blood, obtained on day 0 of MenACWY control vaccination. The clonotype was recovered from an adult in good health. The CDR3, as DNA: TGTGCCAGCAGCGCCCCATCCCCCGGGACAGGGGGGGAAGAGCAGTACTTC. It translates to CASSAPSPGTGGEEQYF.